This TCR beta chain is drawn from a study of identical twins. V was cut by 6 bases and J by 5 bases, with 21 bases left in between. The CDR3 runs 16 residues. Germline-derived CDR1 and CDR2 are ENHRY and SYGVKD. From the 5' RACE reads, TCRdb called clonotypes with MiXCR, one entry per CDR3 protein. The sample comprises about 490,000 distinct CDR3 sequences, approximately 14% of which are singletons, and 0.44% rests with the top ten. The sample also formed part of further work on yellow fever vaccine responses in identical twins.

The source is a woman in her late teens or twenties in good health. This sequence joins TRBV10-3 and TRBJ2-3; weak D call: TRBD2 (6 bases). Source material: CD4+ T cells sorted from blood. The CDR3 sequence is CAIRPAALGGGDTQYF. The CDR3 DNA follows: TGTGCCATCAGACCCGCGGCGTTGGGGGGAGGAGATACGCAGTATTTT.